One sample yielded the 12 T cell receptor beta chains listed below, sequenced in a study of T cell responses to AZD1222 COVID-19 vaccine. Measured with immunoSEQ multiplex PCR; TCRdb has only the in-frame clones, and not every one. The table has about 120,000 clones, approximately 90% seen once. Specimen: peripheral blood, collected on day 0 of AZD1222 vaccination. These receptors originate from an adult in good health.

The chain employs TRBV28 and TRBJ2-3; tentatively, D is TRBD2 (5 bases). Germline CDR1 MDHEN, CDR2 SYDVKM. The germline V and J ends were trimmed by 7 bases and 6 bases, with 11 bases remaining between them. The CDR3 is 12 amino acids. The CDR3 reads CASTPWEDTQYF. CDR3 coding DNA: TGTGCCAGCACGCCCTGGGAGGATACGCAGTATTTT.

The CDR3 DNA reads TGCAGCGGTGGGAAGCCCACCGGGGAGCTGTTTTTT. Its protein is CSGGKPTGELFF. The rearrangement uses TRBV29-1 and TRBJ2-2; D unresolved. V lost 7 bases, J lost 4 bases, and 10 bases lay in between. The length of the CDR3 is 12 residues. Germline V gene sequence: CDR1 SQVTM, CDR2 ANQGSEA.

V and J are TRBV5-1 and TRBJ2-7, with TRBD2 matching 12 bases. V dropped 0 bases and J dropped 0; count of bases not matched to a gene: 7. CDR3 length: 18 amino acids. Germline V gene lookup returns CDR1 SGHRS and CDR2 YFSETQ. The CDR3 DNA is TGCGCCAGCAGCTTGGAGCTAGCGGGAGGGAGGATCTCCTACGAGCAGTACTTC. Translating gives CASSLELAGGRISYEQYF.

The chain has TRBV5-1 and TRBJ2-3; D might be TRBD1 (5 bases). In germline, CDR1 is SGHRS, CDR2 YFSETQ. The ends were cut back, 0 bases at V and 2 bases at J, with 10 bases in the middle. The CDR3 is 15 amino acids. CDR3 amino acids: CASSLGTPTTDTQYF. Written as DNA, the CDR3 is TGCGCCAGCAGCTTGGGGACACCCACCACAGATACGCAGTATTTT. Variable domain in full (rest from reference TRBV5-1 and TRBJ2-3): KAGVTQTPRYLIKTRGQQVTLSCSPISGHRSVSWYQQTPGQGLQFLFEYFSETQRNKGNFPGRFSGRQFSNSRSEMNVSTLELGDSALYLCASSLGTPTTDTQYFGPGTRLTVL.

The chain has TRBV27 and TRBJ2-7; 10 nucleotides agree with TRBD1. The CDR3 has 18 residues. Trimming removed 6 bases from V and 0 bases from J; junction bases left unmatched: 14. Per the germline V gene, CDR1 is MNHEY and CDR2 is SMNVEV (reference sequence). CDR3 loop: CASRKTGTGAPSSYEQYF. The CDR3 bases are TGTGCCAGCAGAAAAACCGGGACAGGGGCGCCGAGCTCCTACGAGCAGTACTTC.

V is TRBV3-1 (or the pseudogene TRBV3-2) and J is TRBJ1-2; D is perhaps TRBD1 (5 bases). V was clipped by 1 base and J by 1 base, with 10 bases between them. CDR3 length: 15 residues. The germline CDR1 and CDR2 sequences are LGHDT and YNNKEL (reference sequence). The CDR3 protein is CASSQGAGHNYGYTF. The CDR3 nucleotides read TGTGCCAGCAGCCAAGGGGCAGGGCATAACTATGGCTACACCTTC.

The rearrangement links TRBV6-2 or TRBV6-3 to TRBJ1-2; weak D call: TRBD1 (5 bases). Germline V gives CDR1 MNHEY, CDR2 SVGEGT. The CDR3 sequence is 15 residues long. With 0 bases removed from V and 8 bases from J, the gap between germline ends came to 16 bases. This CDR3 is CASSYSRGRNVGYTF. The CDR3 nucleotides are TGTGCCAGCAGTTACTCGCGGGGGAGGAATGTCGGCTACACCTTC.

Of note for this clone: Within the sample, other DNA sequences also encode this same CDR3. The J gene is TRBJ1-1, the V gene TRBV30; D unresolved. This CDR3 spans 12 amino acids. CDR1 is GTSNPN and CDR2 is SVGIG in the germline V gene (reference sequence). With 3 bases removed from V and 1 base from J, the gap between germline ends came to 6 bases. The CDR3 DNA sequence: TGTGCCTGGAGCCCGGGGAACACTGAAGCTTTCTTT. It translates to CAWSPGNTEAFF.

The V gene is TRBV5-4, the J gene TRBJ2-7; TRBD1 aligns across 11 bases. CDR1 and CDR2 (germline): SGHNT, YYREEE (reference sequence). The CDR3 contains 14 residues. Trimming took 4 bases from V and 3 from J; bases not matched to a gene: 3. CDR3 in DNA: TGTGCCAGCAGCGCCGGGACAGGGGGCTACGAGCAGTACTTC. Translation gives CASSAGTGGYEQYF.

The CDR3 DNA follows: TGTGCCAGCAGCCCAGCGGGGGGCACAGATACGCAGTATTTT. Translating it yields CASSPAGGTDTQYF. The chain combines TRBV3-1 (or the pseudogene TRBV3-2) with TRBJ2-3, with 8 bases matching TRBD2. With 4 bases clipped from V and 1 base from J, the junction kept 1 base outside the gene matches. The CDR3 spans 14 residues. Germline-derived CDR1 and CDR2 are LGHDT and YNNKEL (reference sequence).

V usage is TRBV7-3 and J usage is TRBJ2-3; 8 bases align to TRBD1. The V gene's germline CDR1 is SGHTA and CDR2 FQGTGA. V shed 3 bases, J shed 3 bases, and the junction held 5 bases outside the gene matches. The CDR3 is 15 amino acids. The CDR3 bases are TGTGCCAGCAGCTTTGACAGGGGTGGGACAGATACGCAGTATTTT. Amino acids: CASSFDRGGTDTQYF.

This chain's CDR3 is CASTPSGRHTEAFF. For the CDR3, the DNA is TGTGCCAGCACCCCATCGGGGCGGCACACTGAAGCTTTCTTT. The rearrangement uses TRBV7-9 and TRBJ1-1; D is possibly TRBD1 (5 bases). Germline V gene data show CDR1 as SEHNR and CDR2 as FQNEAQ (reference sequence). Between the trimmed V and J ends, which lost 7 bases and 3 bases, there was a span of 15 bases. This CDR3 has 14 amino acids.